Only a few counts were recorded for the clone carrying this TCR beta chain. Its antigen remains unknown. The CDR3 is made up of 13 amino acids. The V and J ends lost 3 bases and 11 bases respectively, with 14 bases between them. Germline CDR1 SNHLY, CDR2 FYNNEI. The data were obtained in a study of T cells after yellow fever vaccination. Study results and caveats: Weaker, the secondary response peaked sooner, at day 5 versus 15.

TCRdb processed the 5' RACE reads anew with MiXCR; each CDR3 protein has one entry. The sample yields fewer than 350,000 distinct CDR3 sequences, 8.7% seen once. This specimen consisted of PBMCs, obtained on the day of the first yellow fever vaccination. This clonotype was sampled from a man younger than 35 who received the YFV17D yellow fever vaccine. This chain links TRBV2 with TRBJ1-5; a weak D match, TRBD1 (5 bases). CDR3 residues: CASSEGTGGTQHF. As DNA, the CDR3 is TGTGCCAGCAGTGAGGGGACGGGCGGGACCCAGCATTTT.